What follows are 11 T cell receptor beta chains derived from one specimen sequenced in a study of OX40 agonist ivuxolimab in advanced cancers. Library preparation was by the immunoSEQ multiplex PCR assay. Imported from immuneACCESS, the table was reduced by TCRdb to in-frame sequences with V and J called. These copies leave out some clones; in studies compared against another copy, an unresolved V gene accounts for under half, and the cause of the remainder is not known. The sample table records roughly 100,000 clones; approximately 80% of these occur just once. More than 1.2% of the sample lies in the top ten. Specimen: CD4+ or CD8+ T cells sorted from blood, collected in a trial of the OX40 agonist ivuxolimab. Every receptor here comes from an adult with an advanced solid tumor such as melanoma, head and neck, liver or kidney cancer.

The V gene is TRBV5-1, the J gene TRBJ2-2; 10 bases line up with TRBD1. Germline lookup yields CDR1 SGHRS and CDR2 YFSETQ. After removal of 4 bases from V and 4 bases from J, the junction contained 4 bases not matched to a gene. This CDR3 region has 15 residues. In DNA, the CDR3 is TGCGCCAGCAGCCAAGACAGGGGGCGCACCGGGGAGCTGTTTTTT. Amino acids: CASSQDRGRTGELFF.

The chain carries TRBV18 and TRBJ2-1, with TRBD1 matching over 7 bases. The V and J ends lost 6 bases and 13 bases, in that order; junction bases with no gene match: 9. From germline, CDR1 is KGHSH and CDR2 LQKENI. There are 12 residues in the CDR3. CDR3 region: CASSPDRVFQFF. CDR3 DNA sequence: TGTGCCAGCTCTCCCGACAGGGTTTTCCAGTTCTTC.

The chain employs TRBV10-3 and TRBJ1-1; TRBD1 is a possible D gene (5 bases). Germline V CDR1 and CDR2: ENHRY, SYGVKD. The CDR3 contains 12 residues. V was cut by 5 bases and J by 9 bases, with 13 bases left in between. The CDR3, as DNA: TGTGCCATCAGTTTTGACAGCGAGAAAGCTTTCTTT. It yields the protein CAISFDSEKAFF.

The chain is built from TRBV4-3 and TRBJ1-4; a weak D match, TRBD1 (5 bases). CDR1 is LGHNA, CDR2 YSLEER, per germline. V shed 0 bases and J shed 8 bases, with 13 bases lying between them. The CDR3 sequence is 15 residues long. This chain's CDR3 is CASSQDAGFGEKLFF. The CDR3 DNA follows: TGCGCCAGCAGCCAAGATGCAGGGTTTGGGGAAAAACTGTTTTTT.

In DNA form, the CDR3 reads TGTGCCAGTAGTAGCACCAGGGGAGGTAATTCACCCCTCCACTTT. It translates to CASSSTRGGNSPLHF. The V and J genes are TRBV19 and TRBJ1-6, with D perhaps matching TRBD1 (6 bases). The CDR3 loop spans 15 amino acids. V lost 4 bases and J 6 bases, leaving 13 bases between the germline ends. Germline values: CDR1 LNHDA, CDR2 SQIVND (reference sequence).

This clone was counted once. The genes are TRBV18 and TRBJ2-1, with D tentatively TRBD2 (5 bases). From germline, CDR1 is KGHSH and CDR2 LQKENI. Trimming left V 2 bases short and J 5 bases short, with 19 bases between. CDR3 size: 17 residues. The CDR3 DNA reads TGTGCCAGCTCACCAAGCGGAAGGCGCCTCATCGACAATGAGCAGTTCTTC. Protein product: CASSPSGRRLIDNEQFF.

The chain combines TRBV6-6 with TRBJ2-7; 7 bases align to TRBD1. V lost 6 bases, J lost 6 bases, and 8 bases stayed unmatched. The CDR3 length is 13 residues. From germline, CDR1 is MNHNY and CDR2 SVGAGI (reference sequence). CDR3 in DNA: TGTGCCAGCAGCCTACTAGGGGGCTCCGAGCAGTACTTC. Its protein product is CASSLLGGSEQYF.

This clone was seen just once. The chain links TRBV19 to TRBJ1-5; tentative D call: TRBD1 (6 bases). The germline V gene encodes CDR1 LNHDA and CDR2 SQIVND (reference sequence). Trimming stripped 8 bases from V and 3 bases from J, with 14 bases between. The CDR3 spans 14 residues. In DNA form, the CDR3 reads TGTGCCAGTCGGCCGGGGGCTAACAATCAGCCCCAGCATTTT. Its translation: CASRPGANNQPQHF.

The rearrangement links TRBV29-1 to TRBJ2-3; 10 positions match TRBD1. The trim removed 6 bases at V and 3 bases at J, leaving 6 bases unmatched. The CDR3 loop spans 14 amino acids. Germline lookup yields CDR1 SQVTM and CDR2 ANQGSEA. The chain's CDR3 is CSVGTGVDTDTQYF. The CDR3 bases are TGCAGCGTCGGGACAGGGGTGGATACAGATACGCAGTATTTT.

This clone was detected only a few times. The genes are TRBV20-1 and TRBJ1-1; D is undetermined. The CDR3 has 11 residues. Trimming took 2 bases from V and 2 from J, leaving 3 bases between them. Germline assignment: CDR1 DFQATT and CDR2 SNEGSKA (reference sequence). The CDR3 region is CSARFNTEAFF. Here the CDR3 DNA reads TGCAGTGCTAGATTTAACACTGAAGCTTTCTTT.

This clone has more than one count but fewer than ten. The V call is TRBV6-1, the J call TRBJ1-5; 10 nucleotides line up with TRBD1. The J segment lost 9 bases and the V segment lost 6 bases, leaving 5 bases of the junction unmatched. The germline V gene has CDR1 MNHNS and CDR2 SASEGT. The CDR3 has 13 residues. The CDR3 is CASSQGQGRPQHF. DNA of the CDR3: TGTGCCAGCAGCCAGGGACAGGGGAGGCCCCAGCATTTT.